This T cell receptor beta chain is from a study of shared clonotypes between healthy human individuals. Notes on this clone: Its antigen is not identified.

The CDR3 has 12 amino acids. V was trimmed by 6 bases and J by 8 bases, leaving 12 bases between them. CDR1 is MDHEN and CDR2 is SYDVKM in the germline V gene. General study findings and limits: Clonotypes shared by all four sorted-subset donors had higher generation probabilities than non-shared clonotypes.

The protocol was immunoSEQ multiplex PCR, while the TCRdb copy is restricted to in-frame clones and leaves out a portion. Of about 1.5 million clones in the sample, approximately 98% were seen once. Sequenced material: naive CD4+ T cells sorted from blood. Subset: CD45RA+ positively selected. The chain recombines TRBV28 with TRBJ2-3; no firm D call. The source of this sequence is a man in his thirties or forties in good health. The CDR3 DNA reads as TGTGCCAGCAGGAGCGACTCCACTACGCAGTATTTT. Translation gives CASRSDSTTQYF. Based on the CDR3 plus reference TRBV28 and TRBJ2-3, the full variable domain is DVKVTQSSRYLVKRTGEKVFLECVQDMDHENMFWYRQDPGLGLRLIYFSYDVKMKEKGDIPEGYSVSREKKERFSLILESASTNQTSMYLCASRSDSTTQYFGPGTRLTVL.